Each of the 9 T cell receptor beta chains below was sequenced from the same sample in a study of T cell changes during pregnancy in multiple sclerosis. Repertoires were generated with immunoSEQ multiplex PCR, while TCRdb's copy carries only in-frame clones and drops some. The sample lists 65,000 to 75,000 clones, roughly 89% occurring once. Sample: peripheral blood, taken after pregnancy. The receptors were gathered from a female donor in good health, enrolled as a control in a pregnancy study.

This clone was observed a single time. V is TRBV19 and J is TRBJ1-6; the D is unclear. The CDR3 is 14 residues long. V lost 5 bases, J lost 6 bases, and 11 bases lay in between. CDR1 LNHDA and CDR2 SQIVND come from the germline V gene (reference sequence). CDR3 sequence (DNA): TGTGCCAGTAGTCCGTTTACCAGTAATTCACCCCTCCACTTT. Translation gives CASSPFTSNSPLHF.

This chain connects TRBV29-1 to TRBJ2-1, with D unresolved. Germline CDR1 and CDR2: SQVTM and ANQGSEA. This CDR3 contains 15 residues. The V end lost 5 bases, the J end lost 9 bases, and 23 bases lay between the germline ends. CDR3 coding DNA: TGCAGCGTTTCCTCCAGCGAGGCAGTTTTTGGTGAGCAGTTCTTC. Translation: CSVSSSEAVFGEQFF.

The CDR3 DNA sequence: TGTGCCAGCTCACCTGGGACAGGGAACACCGGGGAGCTGTTTTTT. Translated, it gives CASSPGTGNTGELFF. The gene calls are TRBV18 and TRBJ2-2; 8 nucleotides agree with TRBD1. This CDR3 contains 15 residues. CDR1 is KGHSH and CDR2 is LQKENI in the germline V gene. Trimming took 3 bases from V and 1 from J; bases not matched to a gene: 1.

The rearrangement links TRBV6-5 to TRBJ2-7; 10 positions agree with TRBD2. The CDR3 loop spans 14 amino acids. V lost 7 bases, J lost 1 base, and 4 bases stayed unmatched. Germline values: CDR1 MNHEY, CDR2 SVGAGI. The CDR3 DNA sequence: TGTGCCAGCACCAATAGCGGGAGGTCCTACGAGCAGTACTTC. This gives the protein CASTNSGRSYEQYF.

The chain employs TRBV9 and TRBJ2-1; 11 bases agree with TRBD2. Germline trimming cut 3 bases from V and 8 bases from J; bases unmatched to any gene: 13. Germline loops: CDR1 SGDLS, CDR2 YYNGEE. This CDR3 is 17 amino acids long. The chain's CDR3 is CASSDKTSGSRPYEQFF. Written as DNA, the CDR3 is TGTGCCAGCAGCGATAAAACTAGCGGGAGCCGGCCATATGAGCAGTTCTTC.

The chain recombines TRBV6-5 with TRBJ2-3; TRBD2 matches at 7 bases. Germline V gene sequence: CDR1 MNHEY, CDR2 SVGAGI. The trim removed 6 bases at V and 4 bases at J, leaving 7 bases unmatched. This CDR3 comprises 14 residues. This CDR3 is CASRRLALADTQYF. The DNA of the CDR3 is TGTGCCAGCAGAAGACTAGCTTTGGCAGATACGCAGTATTTT.

This clone appeared a single time. The rearrangement uses TRBV27 and TRBJ2-7; 11 bases line up with TRBD2. Germline trimming cut 5 bases from V and 1 base from J; bases unmatched to any gene: 7. Germline V gives CDR1 MNHEY, CDR2 SMNVEV (reference sequence). This CDR3 has 16 residues. CDR3 nucleotide sequence: TGTGCCAGCAGTCCCAGGACTAGCGGGTTGTCCTACGAGCAGTACTTC. The encoded protein is CASSPRTSGLSYEQYF.

V gene TRBV21-1 combines with J gene TRBJ1-1; TRBD1 reflects the table's D call only, with no check against the DNA. TRBV21-1 is tagged as a pseudogene. This CDR3 has 16 amino acids. The CDR3 DNA reads TGTGCCAGCAGCAACCAATGGGGCCGATCGAACACTGAAGCTTTCTTT. Protein: CASSNQWGRSNTEAFF.

V usage is TRBV2 and J usage is TRBJ1-1, with TRBD1 as a possible D gene (6 bases). CDR1 and CDR2 from the germline V gene are SNHLY and FYNNEI. V gave up 6 bases and J gave up 1 base, with 9 bases separating them. The CDR3 is 13 residues long. CDR3 region: CASRQGRNTEAFF. The CDR3 region has the DNA TGTGCCAGCAGACAGGGCAGGAACACTGAAGCTTTCTTT.